Presented here are 13 T cell receptor beta chains from one specimen sequenced in a study of cytomegalovirus exposure and HLA in healthy donors. In the PCR, 60 Vbeta and 13 Jbeta primers were used. Some clones are missing from TCRdb's copy, which holds only in-frame ones; the method was immunoSEQ multiplex PCR. The table includes 170,000 or so clones, around three quarters detected once. The sequencing sample was made of PBMCs. The receptors here all came from a woman between 25 and 40 years old in good health and CMV-seronegative.

This chain uses TRBV4-1 with TRBJ2-7; tentatively, D is TRBD2 (5 bases). Germline V CDR1 and CDR2: MGHRA, YSYEKL. The CDR3 has 13 amino acids. V was cut by 8 bases and J by 6 bases, with 17 bases left in between. The CDR3 here is CASGYNGVGEQYF. DNA for the CDR3: TGCGCCAGCGGTTATAACGGGGTAGGCGAGCAGTACTTC.

The chain couples TRBV4-1 to TRBJ2-1; D perhaps matches TRBD2 (6 bases). Germline V CDR1 and CDR2: MGHRA, YSYEKL. The germline V and J ends were trimmed by 4 bases and 6 bases, with 16 bases remaining between them. The CDR3 loop spans 15 amino acids. The CDR3 region is CASSPPEGYGNEQFF. The CDR3 nucleotides are TGCGCCAGCAGCCCCCCGGAGGGCTACGGCAATGAGCAGTTCTTC.

A few counts support this clone. The chain employs TRBV19 and TRBJ2-1, with D perhaps matching TRBD1 (7 bases). Germline CDR1 LNHDA, CDR2 SQIVND (reference sequence). This CDR3 has 14 residues. V was clipped by 3 bases and J by 3 bases, with 9 bases between them. CDR3: CASSMRDSYNEQFF. Here the CDR3 DNA reads TGTGCCAGTAGTATGCGGGACAGCTACAATGAGCAGTTCTTC.

The chain combines TRBV18 with TRBJ1-4; 7 bases are shared with TRBD1. V shed 3 bases, J shed 0 bases, and the junction held 7 bases outside the gene matches. The CDR3 is 17 amino acids. Germline V gene lookup returns CDR1 KGHSH and CDR2 LQKENI. The DNA of the CDR3 is TGTGCCAGCTCACCGGGACAGTTGATGTCAACTAATGAAAAACTGTTTTTT. Its translation: CASSPGQLMSTNEKLFF. The entire variable domain, with the rest obtained from reference TRBV18 and TRBJ1-4, is as follows: NAGVMQNPRHLVRRRGQEARLRCSPMKGHSHVYWYRQLPEEGLKFMVYLQKENIIDESGMPKERFSAEFPKEGPSILRIQQVVRGDSAAYFCASSPGQLMSTNEKLFFGSGTQLSVL.

The chain has TRBV28 and TRBJ1-1; the D gene is possibly TRBD1 (5 bases). The CDR3 loop spans 15 amino acids. V was trimmed by 3 bases and J by 0 bases, leaving 11 bases between them. Germline-derived CDR1 and CDR2 are MDHEN and SYDVKM. This chain's CDR3 is CASSLRGSMNTEAFF. Written as DNA, the CDR3 is TGTGCCAGCAGTTTGCGGGGCAGTATGAACACTGAAGCTTTCTTT.

This rearrangement joins TRBV25-1 to TRBJ2-3, with a tentative D call TRBD1 (6 bases). Trimming stripped 10 bases from V and 0 bases from J, with 14 bases between. Germline assignment: CDR1 MGHDK and CDR2 SYGVNS. CDR3 length equals 14 residues. DNA for the CDR3: TGTGCCACCGTAAGCGGACAGAGCACAGATACGCAGTATTTT. It codes for CATVSGQSTDTQYF.

This chain links TRBV20-1 with TRBJ2-7; D unresolved. V was shortened by 2 bases and J by 5 bases, with 7 bases between the two germline ends. The CDR3 covers 11 residues. From germline, CDR1 is DFQATT and CDR2 SNEGSKA (reference sequence). CDR3 sequence reads: CSARIEDEQYF. CDR3 bases: TGCAGTGCTAGAATAGAAGACGAGCAGTACTTC.

The rearrangement links TRBV2 to TRBJ1-1; D gene unclear. The CDR3 loop spans 13 amino acids. V was clipped by 4 bases and J by 4 bases, with 10 bases between them. Germline lookup yields CDR1 SNHLY and CDR2 FYNNEI. CDR3 amino acids: CASSVDEGTEAFF. The DNA for the CDR3 is TGTGCCAGCAGTGTAGATGAGGGCACTGAAGCTTTCTTT.

The rearrangement uses TRBV6-6 and TRBJ1-5, with 7 bases that match TRBD1. CDR3 length: 15 residues. In germline, CDR1 is MNHNY, CDR2 SVGAGI (reference sequence). The J segment lost 13 bases and the V segment lost 1 base, leaving 13 bases of the junction unmatched. The CDR3 loop reads CASSYLSGTADPQHF. For the CDR3, the DNA is TGTGCCAGCAGTTACTTGTCCGGGACAGCCGATCCTCAGCATTTT.

The chain carries TRBV25-1 and TRBJ2-7, with D perhaps matching TRBD2 (5 bases). The CDR3 sequence is 13 residues long. The V and J ends lost 8 bases and 5 bases respectively, with 16 bases between them. Per germline, CDR1 MGHDK and CDR2 SYGVNS. CDR3 amino acids: CASGTRALNEQYF. In nucleotides, the CDR3 is TGTGCCAGCGGTACGAGGGCGTTGAACGAGCAGTACTTC.

This clone was observed once. The chain recombines TRBV6-5 with TRBJ1-6; D gene ambiguous. In germline, CDR1 is MNHEY, CDR2 SVGAGI. The CDR3 covers 13 residues. Between the trimmed V and J ends, which lost 0 bases and 7 bases, there was a span of 4 bases. This CDR3 is CASSYSQNSPLHF. The DNA of the CDR3 is TGTGCCAGCAGTTACTCACAAAATTCACCCCTCCACTTT.

This clone was seen a handful of times. This specimen includes other DNA sequences encoding the same CDR3. CDR3: CASSVDRYNEQFF. The DNA for the CDR3 is TGTGCCAGCAGCGTAGACAGATACAATGAGCAGTTCTTC. The V gene is TRBV9, the J gene TRBJ2-1; D call uncertain. Trimming stripped 0 bases from V and 4 bases from J, with 5 bases between. Germline assignment: CDR1 SGDLS and CDR2 YYNGEE. The CDR3 is 13 amino acids.

The V gene is TRBV9, the J gene TRBJ2-2; D uncertain. CDR1 and CDR2 (germline): SGDLS, YYNGEE. V was clipped by 0 bases and J by 6 bases, with 12 bases between them. The CDR3 is 15 residues long. CDR3 sequence reads: CASSVESNVPGELFF. CDR3 coding DNA: TGTGCCAGCAGCGTAGAATCTAATGTGCCCGGGGAGCTGTTTTTT. The full variable domain, rest sourced from reference TRBV9 and TRBJ2-2, is DSGVTQTPKHLITATGQRVTLRCSPRSGDLSVYWYQQSLDQGLQFLIQYYNGEERAKGNILERFSAQQFPDLHSELNLSSLELGDSALYFCASSVESNVPGELFFGEGSRLTVL.